This T cell receptor beta chain was sequenced in a study of early stage breast cancer tumors. Study summary: Most invasive tumors, about 80% of the 16, were ER+/PR+/HER2-. Each sample averaged approximately 9.6-fold read coverage. Study-wide results and caveats: Tumors had around 2.3-fold higher T cell density than normal breast.

As regards this clone: Its antigen is unidentified.

There are 14 residues in the CDR3. CDR1 is MNHEY, CDR2 SVGAGI, per germline. Trimming took 4 bases from V and 6 from J, leaving 12 bases between them. Method: immunoSEQ multiplex PCR; TCRdb's copy keeps in-frame clones and lacks some. Of 25,000 to 30,000 clones in the sample, roughly 80% were seen once. The J gene is TRBJ2-2, the V gene TRBV6-5; D is possibly TRBD1 (6 bases). The material sequenced was blood. The sequence came from a person aged 60 to 70 with breast cancer. CDR3 loop: CASSLQGISGELFF. DNA for the CDR3: TGTGCCAGCAGTTTACAGGGAATCTCCGGGGAGCTGTTTTTT.